Detailed here is one T cell receptor (beta chain). What it binds is not known. This sample is drawn from a study of cytomegalovirus exposure and HLA in healthy donors. Study information: Researchers previously reported finding fewer than 120 million unique TCR beta sequences from 170 million or so T cells. Findings and caveats of the study: Rarity held for most TCR sequences, but there were some public TCRs that occurred in many donors. For TCR beta chains, V- and J-gene trimming was later linked to a missense DCLRE1C variant. A later analysis showed that HLA-associated TCR beta chains had undergone more clonal expansion than equally common others.

Germline V gives CDR1 MNHEY, CDR2 SMNVEV (reference sequence). V was pared by 8 bases and J by 2 bases, with 12 bases of the junction left unmatched. CDR3 length equals 15 residues. 60 Vbeta and 13 Jbeta primers were used in PCR. Sequencing was performed with immunoSEQ multiplex PCR; in TCRdb, only in-frame clones are kept and a portion is missing. Here the sample spans approximately 130,000 clones, approximately 85% being singletons. V gene TRBV27 combines with J gene TRBJ2-7; 7 positions match TRBD1. The receptor was isolated from a woman between 50 and 59 years old in good health and CMV-seropositive. Sequencing used PBMCs. CDR3 protein: CASGRTGIPPYEQYF. CDR3 in DNA: TGTGCCAGCGGACGGACAGGAATTCCCCCCTACGAGCAGTACTTC.